This T cell receptor beta chain was identified during a study of PD-1 blockade in classical Hodgkin lymphoma. Study observations and caveats: The causes of the repertoire differences, possibly disease activity or prior therapy, remain undefined. By cycle point C4D1, TCR diversity had risen significantly in CD4+ cells (but not CD8+ cells). Patients who began taking nivolumab under 1 year after ASCT were left out. Reported baseline diversity: healthy donors highest, relapsed/refractory patients lowest.

Germline loops: CDR1 LNHDA, CDR2 SQIVND (reference sequence). The CDR3 length is 13 residues. Deletions cut 6 bases from V and 6 bases from J, with 12 bases between. No patient escaped relapse after autologous stem cell transplantation, and brentuximab vedotin exposure varied. With respect to this clone: Its antigen is unidentified.

The data were produced by immunoSEQ multiplex PCR, yet TCRdb's version contains in-frame clones alone and is incomplete. The sample has over 20,000 clones; about 80% are singletons. The chain is built from TRBV19 and TRBJ1-5; D is possibly TRBD1 (5 bases). The material was peripheral blood mononuclear cells (PBMCs), obtained at baseline. The origin of this receptor is a human donor with classical Hodgkin lymphoma. This CDR3 reads CASSRDRAQPQHF. Written as DNA, the CDR3 is TGTGCCAGTAGCCGCGACAGAGCTCAGCCCCAGCATTTT.